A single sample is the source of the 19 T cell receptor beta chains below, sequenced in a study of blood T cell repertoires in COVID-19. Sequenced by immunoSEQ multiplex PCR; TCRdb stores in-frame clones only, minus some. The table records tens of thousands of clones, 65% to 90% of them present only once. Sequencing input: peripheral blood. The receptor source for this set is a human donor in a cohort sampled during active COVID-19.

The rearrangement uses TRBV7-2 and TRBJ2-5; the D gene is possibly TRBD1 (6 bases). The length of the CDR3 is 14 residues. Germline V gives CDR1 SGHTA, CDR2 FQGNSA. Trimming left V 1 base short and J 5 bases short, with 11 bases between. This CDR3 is CASSLDRVAETQYF. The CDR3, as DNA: TGTGCCAGCAGCTTAGACAGGGTTGCGGAGACCCAGTACTTC.

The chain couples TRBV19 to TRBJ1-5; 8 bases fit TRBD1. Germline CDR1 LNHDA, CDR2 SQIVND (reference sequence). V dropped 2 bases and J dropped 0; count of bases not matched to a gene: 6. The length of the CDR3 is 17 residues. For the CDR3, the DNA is TGTGCCAGTAGTATATGGGGACAGGCCTATAGCAATCAGCCCCAGCATTTT. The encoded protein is CASSIWGQAYSNQPQHF.

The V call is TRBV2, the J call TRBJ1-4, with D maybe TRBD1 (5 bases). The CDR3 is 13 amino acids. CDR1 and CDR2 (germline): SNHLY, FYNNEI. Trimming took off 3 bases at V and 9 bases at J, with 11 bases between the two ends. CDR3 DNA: TGTGCCAGCAGTGAGGGGCAGGGAAAAAAACTGTTTTTT. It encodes CASSEGQGKKLFF. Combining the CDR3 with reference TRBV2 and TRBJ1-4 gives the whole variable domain EPEVTQTPSHQVTQMGQEVILRCVPISNHLYFYWYRQILGQKVEFLVSFYNNEISEKSEIFDDQFSVERPDGSNFTLKIRSTKLEDSAMYFCASSEGQGKKLFFGSGTQLSVL.

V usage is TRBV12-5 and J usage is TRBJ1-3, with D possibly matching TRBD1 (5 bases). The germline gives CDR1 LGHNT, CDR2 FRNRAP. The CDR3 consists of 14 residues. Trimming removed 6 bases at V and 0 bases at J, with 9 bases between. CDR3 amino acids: CASGPGGSGNTIYF. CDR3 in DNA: TGTGCTAGTGGCCCGGGGGGCTCTGGAAACACCATATATTTT.

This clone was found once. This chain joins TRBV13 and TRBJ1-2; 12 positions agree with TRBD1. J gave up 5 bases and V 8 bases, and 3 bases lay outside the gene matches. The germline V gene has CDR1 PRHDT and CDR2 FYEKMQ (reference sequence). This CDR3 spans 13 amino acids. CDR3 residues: CASGTGGQYGYTF. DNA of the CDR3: TGTGCCAGCGGGACAGGGGGCCAATATGGCTACACCTTC.

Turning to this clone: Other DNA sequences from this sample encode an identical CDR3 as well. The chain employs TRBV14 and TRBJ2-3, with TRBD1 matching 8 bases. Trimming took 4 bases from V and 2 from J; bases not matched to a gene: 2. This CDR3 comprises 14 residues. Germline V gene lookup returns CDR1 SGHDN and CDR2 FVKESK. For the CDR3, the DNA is TGTGCCAGCAGCCCAGGGGGCCCCACAGATACGCAGTATTTT. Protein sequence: CASSPGGPTDTQYF.

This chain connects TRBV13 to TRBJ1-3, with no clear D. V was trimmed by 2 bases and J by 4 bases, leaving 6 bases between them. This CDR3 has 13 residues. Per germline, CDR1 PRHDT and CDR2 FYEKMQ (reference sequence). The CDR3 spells CASSLSAGNTIYF. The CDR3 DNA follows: TGTGCCAGCAGCTTAAGTGCGGGAAACACCATATATTTT.

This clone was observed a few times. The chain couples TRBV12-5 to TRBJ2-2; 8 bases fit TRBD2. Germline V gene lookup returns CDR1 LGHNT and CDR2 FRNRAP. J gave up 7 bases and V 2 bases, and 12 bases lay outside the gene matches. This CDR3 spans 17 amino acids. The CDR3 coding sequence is TGTGCTAGTGGTTTGTCGGTAGCGGGACGGTCGGACGGGGAGCTGTTTTTT. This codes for CASGLSVAGRSDGELFF. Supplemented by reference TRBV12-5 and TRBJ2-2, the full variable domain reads DARVTQTPRHKVTEMGQEVTMRCQPILGHNTVFWYRQTMMQGLELLAYFRNRAPLDDSGMPKDRFSAEMPDATLATLKIQPSEPRDSAVYFCASGLSVAGRSDGELFFGEGSRLTVL.

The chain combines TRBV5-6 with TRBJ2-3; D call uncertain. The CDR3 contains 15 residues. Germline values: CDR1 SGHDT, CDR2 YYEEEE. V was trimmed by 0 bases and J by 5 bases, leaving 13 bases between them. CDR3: CASSLVSYGGDTQYF. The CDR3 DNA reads TGTGCCAGCAGCTTGGTTTCCTACGGTGGAGATACGCAGTATTTT.

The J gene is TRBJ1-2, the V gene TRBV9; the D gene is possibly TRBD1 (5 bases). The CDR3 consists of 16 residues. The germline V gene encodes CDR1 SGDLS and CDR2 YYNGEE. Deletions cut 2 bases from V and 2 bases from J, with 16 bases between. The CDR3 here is CASSVDGAGINYGYTF. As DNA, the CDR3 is TGTGCCAGCAGCGTGGATGGAGCAGGGATCAACTATGGCTACACCTTC.

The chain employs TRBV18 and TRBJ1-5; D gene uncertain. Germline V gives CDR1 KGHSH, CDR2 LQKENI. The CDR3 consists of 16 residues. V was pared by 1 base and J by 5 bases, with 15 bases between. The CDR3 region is CASSPREGMGDQPQHF. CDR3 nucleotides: TGTGCCAGCTCACCACGGGAGGGAATGGGAGATCAGCCCCAGCATTTT.

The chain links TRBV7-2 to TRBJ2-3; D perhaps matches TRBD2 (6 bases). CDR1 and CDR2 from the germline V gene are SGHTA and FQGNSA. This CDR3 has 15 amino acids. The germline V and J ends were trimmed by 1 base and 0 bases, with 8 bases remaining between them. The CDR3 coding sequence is TGTGCCAGCAGCTTAGGCGGGGTTAGCACAGATACGCAGTATTTT. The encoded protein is CASSLGGVSTDTQYF.

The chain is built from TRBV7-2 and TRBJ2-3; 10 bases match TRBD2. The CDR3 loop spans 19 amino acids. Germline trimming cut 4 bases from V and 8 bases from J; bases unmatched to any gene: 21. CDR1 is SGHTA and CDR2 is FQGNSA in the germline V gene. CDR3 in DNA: TGTGCCAGCAGCTCTCAACTGCTCCTGGGTAGCGGGGGGCTGGGTACGCAGTATTTT. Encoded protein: CASSSQLLLGSGGLGTQYF. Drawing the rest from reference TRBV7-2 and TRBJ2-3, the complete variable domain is GAGVSQSPSNKVTEKGKDVELRCDPISGHTALYWYRQSLGQGLEFLIYFQGNSAPDKSGLPSDRFSAERTGGSVSTLTIQRTQQEDSAVYLCASSSQLLLGSGGLGTQYFGPGTRLTVL.

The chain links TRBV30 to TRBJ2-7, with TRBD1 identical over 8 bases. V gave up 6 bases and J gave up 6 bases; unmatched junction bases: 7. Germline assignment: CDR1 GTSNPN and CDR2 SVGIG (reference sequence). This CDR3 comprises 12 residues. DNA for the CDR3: TGTGCCTGCCTCCAGGGGGCGGGCGAGCAGTACTTC. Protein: CACLQGAGEQYF. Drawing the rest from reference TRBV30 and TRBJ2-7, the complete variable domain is SQTIHQWPATLVQPVGSPLSLECTVEGTSNPNLYWYRQAAGRGLQLLFYSVGIGQISSEVPQNLSASRPQDRQFILSSKKLLLSDSGFYLCACLQGAGEQYFGPGTRLTVT.

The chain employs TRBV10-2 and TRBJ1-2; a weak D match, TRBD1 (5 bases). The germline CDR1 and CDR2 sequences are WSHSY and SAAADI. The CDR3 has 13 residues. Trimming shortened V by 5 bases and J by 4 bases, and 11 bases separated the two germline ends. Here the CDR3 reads CASSLRTSYGYTF. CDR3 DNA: TGCGCCAGCAGTCTTAGGACAAGCTATGGCTACACCTTC.

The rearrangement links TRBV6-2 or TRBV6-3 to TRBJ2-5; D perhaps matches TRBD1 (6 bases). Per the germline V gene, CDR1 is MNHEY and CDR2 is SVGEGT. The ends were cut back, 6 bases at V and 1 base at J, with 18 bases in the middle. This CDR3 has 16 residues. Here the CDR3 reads CASSSEPGHLQETQYF. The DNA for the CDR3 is TGTGCCAGCAGCAGCGAACCGGGACACCTCCAAGAGACCCAGTACTTC.

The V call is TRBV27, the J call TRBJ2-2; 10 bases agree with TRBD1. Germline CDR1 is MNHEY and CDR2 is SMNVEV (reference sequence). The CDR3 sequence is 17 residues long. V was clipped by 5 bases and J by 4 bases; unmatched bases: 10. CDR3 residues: CASSLPTGGASTGELFF. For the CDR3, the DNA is TGTGCCAGCAGTCTGCCGACAGGGGGCGCGAGCACCGGGGAGCTGTTTTTT.

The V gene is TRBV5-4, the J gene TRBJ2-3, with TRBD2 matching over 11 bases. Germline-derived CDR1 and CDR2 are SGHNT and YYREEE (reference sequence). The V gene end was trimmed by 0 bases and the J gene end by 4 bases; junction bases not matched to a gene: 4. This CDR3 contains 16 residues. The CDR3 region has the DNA TGTGCCAGCAGCTTGGTGGTAGCGGGGGGGCCAGATACGCAGTATTTT. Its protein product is CASSLVVAGGPDTQYF.

The CDR3 sequence is CASSQGSPGGYGYTF. The CDR3 nucleotides read TGCGCCAGCAGCCAAGGAAGCCCGGGGGGCTATGGCTACACCTTC. This rearrangement joins TRBV4-1 to TRBJ1-2; D is possibly TRBD1 (5 bases). Germline values: CDR1 MGHRA, CDR2 YSYEKL. The CDR3 has 15 amino acids. The V end lost 1 base, the J end lost 4 bases, and 13 bases lay between the germline ends.